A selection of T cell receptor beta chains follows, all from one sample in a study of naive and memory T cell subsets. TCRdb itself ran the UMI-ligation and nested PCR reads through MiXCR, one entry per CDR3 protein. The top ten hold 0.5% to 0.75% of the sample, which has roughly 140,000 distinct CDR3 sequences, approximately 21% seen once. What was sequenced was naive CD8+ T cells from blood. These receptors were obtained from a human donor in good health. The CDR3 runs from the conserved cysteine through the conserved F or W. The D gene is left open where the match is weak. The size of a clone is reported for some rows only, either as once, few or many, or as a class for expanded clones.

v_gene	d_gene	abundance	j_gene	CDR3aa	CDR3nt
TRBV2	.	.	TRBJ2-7	CASRVSAAEQYF	TGTGCCAGCAGGGTTTCGGCGGCCGAGCAGTACTTC
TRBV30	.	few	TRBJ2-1	CAWSAPMGNNEQFF	TGTGCCTGGAGTGCCCCTATGGGGAACAATGAGCAGTTCTTC
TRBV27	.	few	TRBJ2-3	CASSRTVVWPDTQYF	TGTGCCAGCAGCAGAACGGTTGTTTGGCCAGATACGCAGTATTTT
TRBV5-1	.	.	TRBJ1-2	CASSFYRTDGYTF	TGCGCCAGCAGCTTTTACAGGACGGATGGCTACACCTTC
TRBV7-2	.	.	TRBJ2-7	CASSPPGTGYEQYF	TGTGCCAGCAGCCCCCCCGGCACGGGTTACGAGCAGTACTTC
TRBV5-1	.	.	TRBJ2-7	CASSLAPPLEQYF	TGCGCCAGCAGCTTGGCACCACCCCTCGAGCAGTACTTC
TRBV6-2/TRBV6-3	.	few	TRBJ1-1	CASKRPMNTEAFF	TGTGCCAGCAAGCGTCCCATGAACACTGAAGCTTTCTTT
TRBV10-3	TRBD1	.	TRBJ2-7	CATGQGGYEQYF	TGTGCCACCGGACAGGGAGGCTACGAGCAGTACTTC
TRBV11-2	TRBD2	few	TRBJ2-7	CASSLERGEGLFYEQYF	TGTGCCAGCAGCTTAGAACGAGGGGAGGGCCTTTTCTACGAGCAGTACTTC
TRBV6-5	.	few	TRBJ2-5	CASAPEGETQYF	TGTGCCAGCGCCCCGGAGGGAGAGACCCAGTACTTC
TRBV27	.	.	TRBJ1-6	CASSRTDLTTYNSPLHF	TGTGCCAGCAGCCGGACGGACCTTACGACCTATAATTCACCCCTCCACTTT
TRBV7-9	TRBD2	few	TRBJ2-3	CASSPAGTSGAVADTQYF	TGTGCCAGCAGCCCAGCCGGGACTAGCGGGGCGGTCGCAGATACGCAGTATTTT
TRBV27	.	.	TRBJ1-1	CASSLKGWGAVTEAFF	TGTGCCAGCAGTTTAAAGGGCTGGGGAGCGGTCACTGAAGCTTTCTTT
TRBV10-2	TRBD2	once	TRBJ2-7	CASSAGTSGYEQYF	TGCGCCAGCAGTGCCGGGACTAGCGGTTACGAGCAGTACTTC
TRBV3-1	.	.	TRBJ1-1	CASSQGPGGGTEAFF	TGTGCCAGCAGCCAAGGACCGGGAGGGGGTACTGAAGCTTTCTTT
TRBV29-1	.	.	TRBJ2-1	CSGSEPYNEQFF	TGCAGCGGGAGCGAACCTTACAATGAGCAGTTCTTC
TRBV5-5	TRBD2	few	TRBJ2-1	CASSLQGLAGYNEQFF	TGTGCCAGCAGCTTGCAAGGACTAGCGGGGTACAATGAGCAGTTCTTC
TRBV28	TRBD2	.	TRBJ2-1	CASSFPSQSGLGRDEQFF	TGTGCCAGCAGTTTCCCCTCTCAATCGGGACTAGGAAGGGATGAGCAGTTCTTC